Listed below are T cell receptor beta chains from one sample, sequenced in a study of cytomegalovirus exposure and HLA in healthy donors. Sequencing used immunoSEQ multiplex PCR; TCRdb keeps in-frame clones, though not all of them. The data hold 150,000 to 200,000 clones, with 75% to 90% observed a single time. Material for sequencing was PBMCs. The receptors originated from a girl aged 2-10 years in good health and CMV-seropositive. Both conserved end residues are part of each CDR3. The order of the fields is D gene, clone size, V gene, J gene, CDR3 DNA, CDR3 protein. D genes are given only for firm matches. Some rows have no size entry. The others give once, few or many, or a class for an expanded clone.

TRBD1	.	TRBV5-1	TRBJ1-1	TGCGCCAGCAGCTTGTTGACAGGGTCGAACACTGAAGCTTTCTTT	CASSLLTGSNTEAFF
.	once	TRBV5-4	TRBJ2-5	TGTGCCAGCAGCTGGCTTGGGACCCAGTACTTC	CASSWLGTQYF
TRBD1	few	TRBV2	TRBJ1-5	TGTGCCAGCCGGGACAGGGGTATTGTTCAGCCCCAGCATTTT	CASRDRGIVQPQHF
.	.	TRBV5-1	TRBJ2-2	TGCGCCAGCAGCTTGGGCCGAGACGGGGAGCTGTTTTTT	CASSLGRDGELFF
.	once	TRBV10-3	TRBJ2-5	TGTGCCATCAGTGAGTCAACCGGTTCAAGAGGGACCCAGTACTTC	CAISESTGSRGTQYF
.	once	TRBV4-2	TRBJ2-3	TGTGCCAGCAGCCAAGCCCGAGAACTAGACACAGATACGCAGTATTTT	CASSQARELDTDTQYF
.	.	TRBV14	TRBJ2-5	TGTGCCAGCAGCCAAGATGCCGCGCCCTTGGTTCAAGAGACCCAGTACTTC	CASSQDAAPLVQETQYF
.	.	TRBV15	TRBJ1-1	TGTGCCACCAAGAGACGGGTGAACACTGAAGCTTTCTTT	CATKRRVNTEAFF
.	.	TRBV10-3	TRBJ2-7	TGTGCCATCACCGTCAGTCCCCTCTACGAGCAGTACTTC	CAITVSPLYEQYF
.	.	TRBV5-1	TRBJ2-5	TGCGCCAGCAGCTTAGAGATAGCGGAAGAGACCCAGTACTTC	CASSLEIAEETQYF
.	.	TRBV6-5	TRBJ1-2	TGTGCCAGCAGCTATCCCTTTGCTAACGGCTACACCTTC	CASSYPFANGYTF
TRBD1	.	TRBV5-6	TRBJ2-1	TGTGCCAGCAGCCCGTACAGGGGCCGGGACAATGAGCAGTTCTTC	CASSPYRGRDNEQFF
TRBD2	.	TRBV9	TRBJ2-1	TGTGCCAGCAGCTTAACCGGGACTAGCGGGAGTAATGAGCAGTTCTTC	CASSLTGTSGSNEQFF
TRBD1	.	TRBV28	TRBJ1-5	TGTGCCGCAAGGACAGGGGGTACGAATCAGCCCCAGCATTTT	CAARTGGTNQPQHF
.	.	TRBV5-5	TRBJ1-1	TGTGCCAGCAGCGCGGTGCACGGATACACTGAAGCTTTCTTT	CASSAVHGYTEAFF
TRBD1	.	TRBV30	TRBJ2-3	TGTGCCACGAGGACAGGGGGCGATACGCAGTATTTT	CATRTGGDTQYF
.	.	TRBV28	TRBJ1-5	TGTGCCAGCAGTTTACTCAGGGAGGGCCAGCCCCAGCATTTT	CASSLLREGQPQHF
.	.	TRBV7-2	TRBJ2-7	TGTGCCAGCAGCTCGACAGGGACTCGCTACGAGCAGTACTTC	CASSSTGTRYEQYF
.	.	TRBV28	TRBJ2-3	TGTGCCAGCAGTGACCGGGTCCGCACAGATACGCAGTATTTT	CASSDRVRTDTQYF
.	.	TRBV5-6	TRBJ2-2	TGTGCCAGCAGCTTGGTAGGGGGAACCGGGGAGCTGTTTTTT	CASSLVGGTGELFF
.	.	TRBV30	TRBJ2-3	TGTGCCTGGGGCCAGCGGAGGGCAGATACGCAGTATTTT	CAWGQRRADTQYF
TRBD1	.	TRBV29-1	TRBJ2-1	TGCAGCGTTGCCTTGACAGGGATCAATGAGCAGTTCTTC	CSVALTGINEQFF
TRBD2	.	TRBV2	TRBJ2-3	TGTGCCACCGTTTGGGGAGGGGATACGCAGTATTTT	CATVWGGDTQYF
TRBD1	.	TRBV10-1	TRBJ2-5	TGCGCCAGCAGCCCCTCGGACAGGGTCCAAGAGACCCAGTACTTC	CASSPSDRVQETQYF
.	.	TRBV29-1	TRBJ2-7	TGCAGCGTCCTCAGGGGGGATAAGGACGAGCAGTACTTC	CSVLRGDKDEQYF
TRBD1	.	TRBV5-6	TRBJ2-1	TGTGCCAGCAGCAGAAAATTACGGGACAGGGGGAACAATGAGCAGTTCTTC	CASSRKLRDRGNNEQFF
.	.	TRBV6-1	TRBJ2-1	TGTGCCATCAGCCGACCCCCGGGACAAAGGGGTGAGCAGTTCTTC	CAISRPPGQRGEQFF
.	.	TRBV27	TRBJ2-7	TGTGCCAGCAGCCCTCGGCGGGGTCACGAGCAGTACTTC	CASSPRRGHEQYF
TRBD1	.	TRBV6-1	TRBJ1-1	TGTGCCAGCAGTGAAAACAGTTTTGGTAGGACAGGGAAGGAAGCTTTCTTT	CASSENSFGRTGKEAFF
.	.	TRBV7-9	TRBJ1-1	TGTGCCAGCAGCCCCTTCGGCACTGAAGCTTTCTTT	CASSPFGTEAFF
TRBD1	.	TRBV5-4	TRBJ2-3	TGTGCCAGCAGCCCAGACAGGGCTAGCACAGATACGCAGTATTTT	CASSPDRASTDTQYF
TRBD2	once	TRBV9	TRBJ2-3	TGTGCCAGCAGCGCCGGGACTAACACAGATACGCAGTATTTT	CASSAGTNTDTQYF
.	.	TRBV5-4	TRBJ2-7	TGTGCCAGCAGCTACAGGGACGAGCAGTACTTC	CASSYRDEQYF
TRBD1	.	TRBV19	TRBJ1-5	TGTGCCAGTAGGCTGACAGGGGGCTATCAGCCCCAGCATTTT	CASRLTGGYQPQHF
.	.	TRBV7-3	TRBJ2-1	TGTGCCAGCAGCTTAAGCGTCGCAGGGCTGGAGAATGAGCAGTTCTTC	CASSLSVAGLENEQFF
.	.	TRBV4-1	TRBJ1-4	TGCGCCAGCAGCCCGTCGAGTGCAACTAATGAAAAACTGTTTTTT	CASSPSSATNEKLFF